Presented here are 32 T cell receptor beta chains from one specimen sequenced in a study of persistence of HIV-infected CD4 T cells. Overlapping HIV-1 Gag 15-mer peptides at about 1 ug per peptide per mL were used. CD40L-negative CD69-negative CD45RO-high memory CD4+ T cells were sorted as populations depleted of antigen-responding cells. Antigens for these TCRs are unknown. This was the immunoSEQ version 4 assay in survey mode. Repertoires were generated with immunoSEQ multiplex PCR, while TCRdb's copy carries only in-frame clones and drops some. There are about 64,000 clones in the sample; about 69% occur only once, and 1.5% to 2% lies in the top ten. The source material was CD4+ T cells sorted from PBMCs after roughly 17-hour stimulation, sampled from a patient who received antiretroviral therapy. The receptor set was obtained from an adult man with HIV who was CMV-seropositive.

The chain carries TRBV9 and TRBJ2-3, with 9 bases that match TRBD1. With 3 bases clipped from V and 1 base from J, the junction kept 3 bases outside the gene matches. In germline, CDR1 is SGDLS, CDR2 YYNGEE. CDR3 length: 15 amino acids. As DNA, the CDR3 is TGTGCCAGCAGCGCCCGGACAGGGGGCACAGATACGCAGTATTTT. Translated: CASSARTGGTDTQYF.

This clone has a single count. The chain joins TRBV2 to TRBJ1-5, with D perhaps TRBD1 (6 bases). Per germline, CDR1 SNHLY and CDR2 FYNNEI. V dropped 7 bases and J dropped 3 bases, with 13 bases sitting between them. The CDR3 has 14 residues. CDR3 residues: CASTLDRINQPQHF. The CDR3 region has the DNA TGTGCCAGCACCCTCGACAGGATCAATCAGCCCCAGCATTTT. Using reference TRBV2 and TRBJ1-5 for the parts outside the CDR3, the full variable domain is EPEVTQTPSHQVTQMGQEVILRCVPISNHLYFYWYRQILGQKVEFLVSFYNNEISEKSEIFDDQFSVERPDGSNFTLKIRSTKLEDSAMYFCASTLDRINQPQHFGDGTRLSIL.

V usage is TRBV6-4 and J usage is TRBJ2-3, with 7 nucleotides matching TRBD1. This CDR3 contains 17 residues. The trim removed 6 bases at V and 2 bases at J, leaving 14 bases unmatched. Germline V gene data show CDR1 as MRHNA and CDR2 as SNTAGT. CDR3 amino acids: CASRLLVQGRFTDTQYF. CDR3 sequence (DNA): TGTGCCAGCAGGCTCCTTGTACAGGGGAGATTCACAGATACGCAGTATTTT.

The V gene is TRBV10-3, the J gene TRBJ2-6, with 9 bases that match TRBD1. The CDR3 contains 19 residues. V gave up 4 bases and J gave up 0 bases; unmatched junction bases: 10. The V gene's germline CDR1 is ENHRY and CDR2 SYGVKD. This CDR3 reads CAISGTYRGRLSGANVLTF. The CDR3 DNA reads TGTGCCATCAGTGGAACGTACAGGGGGCGGCTCTCTGGGGCCAACGTCCTGACTTTC.

This clone was picked up a small number of times. For the CDR3, the DNA is TGTGCCAGCAGTTACTCGATGCAAACTGAAGCTTTCTTT. Encoded protein: CASSYSMQTEAFF. The chain is built from TRBV6-5 and TRBJ1-1; D is unclear. The CDR3 is made up of 13 amino acids. Germline V CDR1 and CDR2: MNHEY, SVGAGI. Trimming shortened V by 0 bases and J by 5 bases, and 7 bases separated the two germline ends.

This chain connects TRBV20-1 to TRBJ2-1; TRBD2 matches 7 bases. This CDR3 is built from 14 residues. Per germline, CDR1 DFQATT and CDR2 SNEGSKA (reference sequence). V was pared by 3 bases and J by 4 bases, with 6 bases of the junction left unmatched. The chain's CDR3 is CSASPPSGYNEQFF. CDR3 coding DNA: TGCAGTGCTAGTCCACCTAGCGGATACAATGAGCAGTTCTTC.

This clone was detected only once. The rearrangement uses TRBV5-1 and TRBJ2-3; D gene unclear. V was trimmed by 3 bases and J by 3 bases, leaving 8 bases between them. The CDR3 loop spans 13 amino acids. Germline loops: CDR1 SGHRS, CDR2 YFSETQ. CDR3 protein: CASSSFNTDTQYF. The DNA of the CDR3 is TGCGCCAGCAGCTCGTTCAATACAGATACGCAGTATTTT.

The chain employs TRBV6-1 and TRBJ2-5; 8 bases are shared with TRBD1. This CDR3 spans 19 amino acids. The J segment lost 5 bases and the V segment lost 1 base, leaving 18 bases of the junction unmatched. CDR1 is MNHNS and CDR2 is SASEGT in the germline V gene. CDR3 sequence: CASSEDITSGQGRTETQYF. In nucleotides, the CDR3 is TGTGCCAGCAGTGAAGATATAACGAGTGGACAGGGTAGAACGGAGACCCAGTACTTC.

This rearrangement joins TRBV6-6 to TRBJ1-2, with a weak D call TRBD1 (5 bases). Germline V CDR1 and CDR2: MNHNY, SVGAGI (reference sequence). CDR3 length: 15 residues. V was clipped by 7 bases and J by 7 bases, with 22 bases between them. CDR3: CASTSPTVGGSGYTF. The CDR3 nucleotides are TGTGCCAGCACTTCCCCCACGGTTGGGGGGTCTGGCTACACCTTC.

This chain links TRBV21-1 with TRBJ2-7; the table's D call, TRBD2, was not checked against the DNA. TRBV21-1 is a pseudogene segment. The CDR3 is made up of 16 amino acids. DNA for the CDR3: TGTGCCAGCAGCGGCCGCTCTAGCGGGGGGAACTACGAGCAGTACTTC. Translating it yields CASSGRSSGGNYEQYF.

This clone was seen only a few times. The chain joins TRBV7-9 to TRBJ1-6; TRBD1 aligns across 9 bases. Germline CDR1 SEHNR, CDR2 FQNEAQ (reference sequence). The CDR3 loop spans 16 amino acids. J lost 4 bases, V lost 5 bases, and 6 bases had no gene match. In DNA form, the CDR3 reads TGTGCCAGCAGCGCCGGGACAGGGTTTTATAATTCACCCCTCCACTTT. As protein: CASSAGTGFYNSPLHF.

This clone was seen just once. The chain links TRBV21-1 to TRBJ1-2; the D segment call TRBD1 is taken from the table without a DNA check. TRBV21-1 corresponds to a pseudogene. The CDR3 consists of 17 residues. CDR3 region: CASSKGKGQGTGYGYTF. CDR3 nucleotide sequence: TGTGCCAGCAGCAAAGGAAAAGGACAGGGAACCGGGTATGGCTACACCTTC.

The J gene is TRBJ1-1, the V gene TRBV28, with D possibly TRBD1 on 6 matching bases. The CDR3 length is 16 residues. The germline V gene encodes CDR1 MDHEN and CDR2 SYDVKM. V lost 4 bases, J lost 1 base, and 16 bases lay in between. CDR3 sequence: CASSSGGDTKNTEAFF. CDR3 nucleotide sequence: TGTGCCAGCAGTTCGGGAGGGGACACTAAGAACACTGAAGCTTTCTTT.

There are a few counts of this clone. The chain is built from TRBV4-1 and TRBJ2-3; 12 positions match TRBD1. The CDR3 spans 17 residues. CDR1 and CDR2 from the germline V gene are MGHRA and YSYEKL. With V trimmed by 0 bases and J by 2 bases, 3 bases remained unmatched. CDR3 nucleotides: TGCGCCAGCAGCCAAGAAGGGACAGGGGGCCTCACAGATACGCAGTATTTT. It specifies CASSQEGTGGLTDTQYF.

The chain combines TRBV28 with TRBJ1-3; no firm D call. Trimming stripped 3 bases from V and 0 bases from J, with 6 bases between. The CDR3 runs 14 residues. Germline assignment: CDR1 MDHEN and CDR2 SYDVKM. The chain's CDR3 is CASSFPGSGNTIYF. DNA for the CDR3: TGTGCCAGCAGTTTCCCGGGCTCTGGAAACACCATATATTTT.

The genes are TRBV6-1 and TRBJ2-7, with TRBD2 matching 7 bases. This CDR3 region has 18 residues. Trimming removed 4 bases from V and 1 base from J; junction bases left unmatched: 16. Germline V lookup: CDR1 MNHNS, CDR2 SASEGT. The CDR3: CASSAEFGRGKGSYEQYF. The CDR3 nucleotides are TGTGCCAGCAGTGCCGAATTCGGGCGGGGGAAAGGGTCCTACGAGCAGTACTTC.

This clone was counted only a few times. The chain couples TRBV28 to TRBJ2-7, with D perhaps matching TRBD2 (5 bases). Germline CDR1 reads MDHEN; CDR2 reads SYDVKM. V was shortened by 4 bases and J by 2 bases, with 9 bases between the two germline ends. The CDR3 totals 13 residues. The CDR3 DNA follows: TGTGCCAGCAGTTCGACGGGGACCTACGAGCAGTACTTC. It is translated as CASSSTGTYEQYF.

In its sample, this clone was seen a few times. The chain recombines TRBV12-3 or TRBV12-4 with TRBJ1-1, with D uncertain. V was pared by 3 bases and J by 1 base, with 6 bases between. This CDR3 spans 13 amino acids. The CDR3 nucleotides read TGTGCCAGCAGTTTGAGGGAGAACACTGAAGCTTTCTTT. Encoded protein: CASSLRENTEAFF.

The chain carries TRBV7-8 and TRBJ2-1; TRBD2 aligns across 8 bases. This CDR3 comprises 16 residues. The germline gives CDR1 SGHVS, CDR2 FQNEAQ. Trimming took 2 bases from V and 7 from J; bases not matched to a gene: 10. In DNA form, the CDR3 reads TGTGCCAGCAGCTTACGCAGCGGGGGCACCGGGAATGAGCAGTTCTTC. Amino acids: CASSLRSGGTGNEQFF.

V usage is TRBV21-1 and J usage is TRBJ2-7; the DNA was not used to check the table's D call, TRBD2. TRBV21-1 has pseudogene status. CDR3 size: 15 residues. CDR3 sequence: CASSKWEYSSYEQYF. In DNA form, the CDR3 reads TGTGCCAGCAGCAAATGGGAGTATAGCTCCTACGAGCAGTACTTC.

The DNA of the CDR3 is TGTGCCAGCAAGGGGGGAACAGGGGGCGAAAAACTGTTTTTT. Translated, it gives CASKGGTGGEKLFF. The chain is built from TRBV7-9 and TRBJ1-4; 9 bases match TRBD1. The V and J ends lost 7 bases and 8 bases, in that order; junction bases with no gene match: 8. Germline V gene sequence: CDR1 SEHNR, CDR2 FQNEAQ (reference sequence). This CDR3 contains 14 residues.

The rearrangement uses TRBV6-6 and TRBJ1-1; the D is unclear. The CDR3 has 14 residues. Between the trimmed V and J ends, which lost 2 bases and 1 base, there was a span of 8 bases. Germline CDR1 and CDR2: MNHNY and SVGAGI (reference sequence). As DNA, the CDR3 is TGTGCCAGCAGTTACCTGGGAGGGAACACTGAAGCTTTCTTT. Amino acids: CASSYLGGNTEAFF.

The chain combines TRBV4-2 with TRBJ1-2; D is perhaps TRBD1 (5 bases). V gave up 1 base and J gave up 4 bases, with 16 bases separating them. The germline V gene has CDR1 LGHNA and CDR2 YNFKEQ. The CDR3 covers 16 residues. The CDR3, as DNA: TGTGCCAGCAGCCAAGGACGGGGCAGTGACATCTATGGCTACACCTTC. It codes for CASSQGRGSDIYGYTF.

The J gene is TRBJ2-1, the V gene TRBV5-1, with 10 bases aligning to TRBD2. The CDR3 contains 14 residues. With V trimmed by 1 base and J by 5 bases, 0 bases remained unmatched. From germline, CDR1 is SGHRS and CDR2 YFSETQ. DNA of the CDR3: TGCGCCAGCAGCTTGACTAGCGGGAACAATGAGCAGTTCTTC. This translates into CASSLTSGNNEQFF.

The V and J genes are TRBV28 and TRBJ1-2; TRBD1 is a possible D gene (6 bases). V was shortened by 8 bases and J by 3 bases, with 10 bases between the two germline ends. The CDR3 runs to 12 residues. The germline V gene has CDR1 MDHEN and CDR2 SYDVKM. The CDR3 nucleotides read TGTGCCAGCTACAGGACAGACTATGGCTACACCTTC. Its translation is CASYRTDYGYTF.

This clone was counted a few times. The chain employs TRBV19 and TRBJ2-3; TRBD1 might be the D (5 bases). Germline V CDR1 and CDR2: LNHDA, SQIVND (reference sequence). V lost 3 bases, J lost 1 base, and 8 bases lay in between. The length of the CDR3 is 14 residues. The CDR3 here is CASSMGLGTDTQYF. CDR3 nucleotide sequence: TGTGCCAGTAGTATGGGGCTGGGCACAGATACGCAGTATTTT.

In its sample, this clone was seen a few times. The identical CDR3 is also encoded by other nucleotide sequences in the sample. The chain is built from TRBV6-5 and TRBJ1-2; D uncertain. V was trimmed by 6 bases and J by 0 bases, leaving 2 bases between them. Germline loops: CDR1 MNHEY, CDR2 SVGAGI. The CDR3 is made up of 11 amino acids. This CDR3 reads CASSTNYGYTF. The CDR3 DNA reads TGTGCCAGCAGCACTAACTATGGCTACACCTTC.

The CDR3 region is CASSQSHRVTEAFF. The CDR3 coding sequence is TGTGCCAGCAGCCAAAGTCACCGAGTCACTGAAGCTTTCTTT. The gene calls are TRBV4-2 and TRBJ1-1; no definite D call. This CDR3 is built from 14 residues. Germline V gives CDR1 LGHNA, CDR2 YNFKEQ. V shed 2 bases and J shed 4 bases, with 11 bases lying between them.

This rearrangement joins TRBV23-1 to TRBJ2-7, with 8 bases identical to TRBD1. TRBV23-1 is labeled an ORF, and its function is uncertain. The CDR3 spans 17 residues. V gave up 3 bases and J gave up 2 bases; unmatched junction bases: 12. CDR3 loop: CASSHPITGQAAYEQYF. The CDR3 bases are TGCGCCAGCAGTCATCCAATAACGGGACAGGCCGCCTACGAGCAGTACTTC.

The chain employs TRBV2 and TRBJ1-5, with 8 bases that match TRBD1. Germline V gene sequence: CDR1 SNHLY, CDR2 FYNNEI. The J segment lost 4 bases and the V segment lost 6 bases, leaving 5 bases of the junction unmatched. The CDR3 covers 14 residues. The CDR3 here is CASSFDRGNQPQHF. Written as DNA, the CDR3 is TGTGCCAGCAGCTTCGACAGGGGAAATCAGCCCCAGCATTTT. Looking up the rest from reference TRBV2 and TRBJ1-5 gives the full variable domain: EPEVTQTPSHQVTQMGQEVILRCVPISNHLYFYWYRQILGQKVEFLVSFYNNEISEKSEIFDDQFSVERPDGSNFTLKIRSTKLEDSAMYFCASSFDRGNQPQHFGDGTRLSIL.

This clone was found once. The genes are TRBV7-8 and TRBJ1-2; 7 bases map to TRBD1. Germline V CDR1 and CDR2: SGHVS, FQNEAQ. The V segment lost 4 bases and the J segment 5 bases; nucleotides outside the gene matches: 10. The CDR3 has 15 residues. In DNA form, the CDR3 reads TGTGCCAGCAGCTCCCCGGGAGGGGGCGCTTATGGCTACACCTTC. The encoded protein is CASSSPGGGAYGYTF.

The chain has TRBV11-1 and TRBJ1-6; D not resolved. The CDR3 is made up of 14 amino acids. CDR1 is SGHAT, CDR2 FQDESV, per germline (reference sequence). Trimming shortened V by 3 bases and J by 7 bases, and 10 bases separated the two germline ends. CDR3 DNA: TGTGCCAGCAGCTTTGCAGTAGGAAATTCACCCCTCCACTTT. Protein product: CASSFAVGNSPLHF.